This T cell receptor beta chain was profiled in a study of T cells in localized non-small cell lung cancer. Regarding the study as a whole: Increased T cell density in blood showed an association with longer overall survival. Across samples, adjacent lung featured a median 57 of the top 100 tumor clones.

In the case of this clone: Its cognate antigen is unknown.

CDR1 and CDR2 (germline): MNHNY, SVGAGI (reference sequence). Trimming removed 8 bases from V and 0 bases from J, with 14 bases in between. The CDR3 covers 16 residues. Only in-frame clones appear in the TCRdb table, and some are missing; sequencing was by immunoSEQ multiplex PCR. The sample records roughly 25,000 clones, around 85% being singletons. The chain uses TRBV6-6 and TRBJ2-6; D gene ambiguous. Sequencing used peripheral blood, obtained before any cancer treatment. The sequence was collected from a male donor aged 60 or over with stage II squamous cell lung carcinoma. The CDR3 reads CASSVRRSSGANVLTF. The CDR3 coding sequence is TGTGCCAGCTCCGTCCGACGGTCCTCTGGGGCCAACGTCCTGACTTTC.